The sequence of this T cell receptor beta chain was determined in a study of T cells in Graves' hyperthyroidism and ophthalmopathy. Findings and caveats of the study: In simple terms, a model built on 13 V-J features told ophthalmopathy apart from stable hyperthyroidism.

Amplification targeted TCR beta CDR3 regions from RNA transcripts. An initial round of RT-PCR targeting the TCR CDR3 relied on the HTBI primer set. TCRdb recomputed calls from the multiplex PCR reads with MiXCR, one row per CDR3 protein. The table records hundreds of thousands of distinct CDR3 sequences, roughly 15% of them present only once. In its sample, this clonotype was seen many times. Its specificity is not known. CDR1 and CDR2 (germline): MDHEN, SYDVKM. The CDR3 is 14 amino acids. The ends lost 8 bases at V and 0 bases at J; junction bases unmatched: 6. The sample consisted of blood. The receptor comes from a woman aged 40 to 55 with Graves' ophthalmopathy. This chain joins TRBV28 and TRBJ2-7; 8 bases agree with TRBD1. CDR3 bases: TGTGCCAGCGGGGGGACAGGTCTCTCCTACGAGCAGTACTTC. It is translated as CASGGTGLSYEQYF.